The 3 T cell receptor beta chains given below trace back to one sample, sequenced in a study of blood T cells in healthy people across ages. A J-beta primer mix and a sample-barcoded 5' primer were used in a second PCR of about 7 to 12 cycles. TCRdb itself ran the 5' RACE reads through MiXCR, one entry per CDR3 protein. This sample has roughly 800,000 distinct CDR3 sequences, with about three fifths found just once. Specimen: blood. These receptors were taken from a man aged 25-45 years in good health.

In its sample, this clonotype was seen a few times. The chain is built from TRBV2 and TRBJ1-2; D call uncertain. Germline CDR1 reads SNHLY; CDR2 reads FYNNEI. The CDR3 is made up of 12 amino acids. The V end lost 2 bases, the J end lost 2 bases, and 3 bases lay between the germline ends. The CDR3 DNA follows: TGTGCCAGCAGTGAACGGAACTATGGCTACACCTTC. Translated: CASSERNYGYTF.

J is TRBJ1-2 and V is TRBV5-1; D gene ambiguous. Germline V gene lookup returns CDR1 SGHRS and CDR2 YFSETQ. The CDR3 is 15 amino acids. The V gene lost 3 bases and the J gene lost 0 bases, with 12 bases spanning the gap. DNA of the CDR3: TGCGCCAGCAGCTCAGACCCAGGCTCTAACTATGGCTACACCTTC. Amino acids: CASSSDPGSNYGYTF.

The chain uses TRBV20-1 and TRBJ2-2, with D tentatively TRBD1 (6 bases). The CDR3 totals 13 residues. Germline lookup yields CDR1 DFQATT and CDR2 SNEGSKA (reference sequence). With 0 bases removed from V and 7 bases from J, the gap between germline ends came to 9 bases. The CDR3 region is CSAREQGNGELFF. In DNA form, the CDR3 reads TGCAGTGCTAGAGAACAGGGAAACGGGGAGCTGTTTTTT.